This T cell receptor beta chain was found in a study of T-cell memory formation after mild COVID-19. The sample holds a few counts of this clonotype. From the 5' RACE reads, TCRdb called clonotypes with MiXCR, one entry per CDR3 protein. The profile covers a few hundred thousand distinct CDR3 sequences, with around a quarter appearing a single time and around 13% taken by the ten largest. Germline-derived CDR1 and CDR2 are SNHLY and FYNNEI. V was shortened by 3 bases and J by 11 bases, with 18 bases between the two germline ends. The CDR3 spans 14 residues. This receptor was taken from an adult woman who had mild COVID-19 (a few samples of this study predate the infection). Cell type and time point are not known. What was sequenced was PBMCs or a T cell subset sorted from them (not recorded which). The rearrangement joins TRBV2 to TRBJ2-3, with D perhaps matching TRBD2 (7 bases). Here the CDR3 reads CASSDLRGGWWQYF. The CDR3 nucleotides are TGTGCCAGCAGTGATTTGCGCGGGGGCTGGTGGCAGTATTTT.